A single sample is the source of the 20 T cell receptor beta chains below, sequenced in a study of response to subunit inactivated influenza vaccine. TCRdb used MiXCR to reprocess the RT-PCR reads, holding one entry per CDR3 protein. Of more than 450,000 distinct CDR3 sequences in the sample, 6% to 9% were seen once. Specimen: PBMCs from blood, collected less than 30 months after vaccination. Receptor source: a man aged 45-69 years who received an inactivated influenza vaccine.

Ten or more counts support this clonotype. The chain carries TRBV27 and TRBJ2-7; tentatively, D is TRBD2 (6 bases). The CDR3 runs to 14 residues. From germline, CDR1 is MNHEY and CDR2 SMNVEV (reference sequence). Between the trimmed V and J ends, which lost 6 bases and 3 bases, there was a span of 15 bases. This CDR3 reads CASSGRNKVYEQYF. Written as DNA, the CDR3 is TGTGCCAGCAGCGGGAGAAACAAGGTCTACGAGCAGTACTTC.

The CDR3 region has the DNA TGTGCCAGCAGCTATTATCCGGGGGGCCCCGGGGAGACCCAGTACTTC. It yields the protein CASSYYPGGPGETQYF. The chain couples TRBV7-9 to TRBJ2-5, with TRBD2 as a possible D gene (7 bases). The V gene lost 4 bases and the J gene lost 5 bases, with 20 bases spanning the gap. This CDR3 region has 16 residues. Germline values: CDR1 SEHNR, CDR2 FQNEAQ (reference sequence).

This clonotype was seen many times. The chain joins TRBV6-1 to TRBJ1-1; tentatively, D is TRBD1 (6 bases). The V gene's germline CDR1 is MNHNS and CDR2 SASEGT. V lost 1 base, J lost 4 bases, and 16 bases lay in between. The CDR3 runs 16 residues. The CDR3 spells CASSEVPPVRGTEAFF. CDR3 DNA: TGTGCCAGCAGTGAAGTACCCCCAGTCAGGGGCACTGAAGCTTTCTTT.

This clonotype was detected a few times. The genes are TRBV12-3 or TRBV12-4 and TRBJ2-3; D not resolved. V lost 2 bases and J 2 bases, leaving 8 bases between the germline ends. CDR3 length: 14 residues. Written as DNA, the CDR3 is TGTGCCAGCAGTTTATATAGGGTCACAGATACGCAGTATTTT. Amino acids: CASSLYRVTDTQYF.

The table lists this clonotype with many counts. The chain couples TRBV5-1 to TRBJ2-6; unclear D gene. The CDR3 contains 14 residues. The germline V gene encodes CDR1 SGHRS and CDR2 YFSETQ. V was clipped by 0 bases and J by 2 bases, with 3 bases between them. The CDR3 nucleotides read TGCGCCAGCAGCTTGGGAACTGGGGCCAACGTCCTGACTTTC. Amino acids: CASSLGTGANVLTF. Together with reference TRBV5-1 and TRBJ2-6, the CDR3 gives the full variable domain: KAGVTQTPRYLIKTRGQQVTLSCSPISGHRSVSWYQQTPGQGLQFLFEYFSETQRNKGNFPGRFSGRQFSNSRSEMNVSTLELGDSALYLCASSLGTGANVLTFGAGSRLTVL.

This chain joins TRBV5-1 and TRBJ2-2, with TRBD1 matching 11 bases. The trim removed 4 bases at V and 7 bases at J, leaving 12 bases unmatched. The CDR3 length is 17 residues. Germline lookup yields CDR1 SGHRS and CDR2 YFSETQ. CDR3 DNA: TGCGCCAGCAGCAAGAGTAACCTGGGACAGGGGGACGGGGAGCTGTTTTTT. It is translated as CASSKSNLGQGDGELFF. The full variable domain, with the rest looked up from reference TRBV5-1 and TRBJ2-2, is KAGVTQTPRYLIKTRGQQVTLSCSPISGHRSVSWYQQTPGQGLQFLFEYFSETQRNKGNFPGRFSGRQFSNSRSEMNVSTLELGDSALYLCASSKSNLGQGDGELFFGEGSRLTVL.

The table lists this clonotype with a few counts. The chain has TRBV18 and TRBJ2-1; 11 nucleotides line up with TRBD2. With V trimmed by 3 bases and J by 6 bases, 4 bases remained unmatched. Germline loops: CDR1 KGHSH, CDR2 LQKENI. CDR3 length: 15 amino acids. As DNA, the CDR3 is TGTGCCAGCTCACCGGGACTAGCGGACCGCAATGAGCAGTTCTTC. Its protein product is CASSPGLADRNEQFF.

At least ten counts were recorded for this clonotype. The rearrangement joins TRBV3-1 to TRBJ2-1; a weak D match, TRBD1 (6 bases). Germline V gives CDR1 LGHDT, CDR2 YNNKEL (reference sequence). CDR3 size: 15 residues. Trimming pared 4 bases from V and 10 bases from J, leaving 20 bases between. CDR3 in DNA: TGTGCCAGCAGCCCATCCACAGGGTCCCTCAGGGAGCAGTTCTTC. It yields the protein CASSPSTGSLREQFF.

The chain employs TRBV2 and TRBJ1-6, with a weak D call TRBD1 (5 bases). The CDR3 loop spans 14 amino acids. With 4 bases removed from V and 7 bases from J, the gap between germline ends came to 11 bases. Germline CDR1 reads SNHLY; CDR2 reads FYNNEI. The CDR3 region is CASSGGTENSPLHF. In DNA form, the CDR3 reads TGTGCCAGCAGTGGGGGGACCGAGAATTCACCCCTCCACTTT.

The sample holds many counts of this clonotype. V and J are TRBV10-3 and TRBJ1-1, with 12 bases that match TRBD1. The CDR3 length is 17 residues. J gave up 4 bases and V 6 bases, and 12 bases lay outside the gene matches. Germline CDR1 is ENHRY and CDR2 is SYGVKD. The CDR3 DNA reads TGTGCCATCAGACCCGGGACAGGGGGCGCATCGACCACTGAAGCTTTCTTT. Its protein product is CAIRPGTGGASTTEAFF.

This clonotype was picked up a small number of times. CDR3 bases: TGTGCCAGCAGCCAATCAATTAGCGGCCTTCGGTCCTACGAGCAGTACTTC. Amino acid sequence: CASSQSISGLRSYEQYF. This chain links TRBV4-2 with TRBJ2-7; D is perhaps TRBD2 (6 bases). The germline V and J ends were trimmed by 2 bases and 1 base, with 18 bases remaining between them. This CDR3 is 17 amino acids long. Germline CDR1 is LGHNA and CDR2 is YNFKEQ.

As DNA, the CDR3 is TGCAGTGCTAGAGAGTGGGCTAGTAGCTACGAGCAGTACTTC. Translated, it gives CSAREWASSYEQYF. The chain carries TRBV20-1 and TRBJ2-7; D is unresolved. CDR3 length: 14 amino acids. V was trimmed by 0 bases and J by 3 bases, leaving 12 bases between them. CDR1 and CDR2 from the germline V gene are DFQATT and SNEGSKA (reference sequence).

This clonotype showed up just a few times. The chain carries TRBV20-1 and TRBJ2-1; 9 bases map to TRBD2. CDR3 length: 14 residues. The germline V gene has CDR1 DFQATT and CDR2 SNEGSKA (reference sequence). V dropped 5 bases and J dropped 5; count of bases not matched to a gene: 7. The CDR3: CSALSGRGNNEQFF. The CDR3 DNA reads TGCAGTGCTCTTAGCGGGAGAGGAAACAATGAGCAGTTCTTC.

This clonotype was seen a few times. The CDR3 coding sequence is TGTGCCATCAGTGAGGGTAAACATAGCAATCAGCCCCAGCATTTT. It yields the protein CAISEGKHSNQPQHF. V usage is TRBV10-3 and J usage is TRBJ1-5; D is uncertain. Germline values: CDR1 ENHRY, CDR2 SYGVKD. The CDR3 totals 15 residues. V was clipped by 2 bases and J by 0 bases, with 8 bases between them.

This clonotype was observed many times. This chain links TRBV20-1 with TRBJ2-5; D remains ambiguous. Trimming took off 0 bases at V and 2 bases at J, with 16 bases between the two ends. This CDR3 has 16 amino acids. Germline CDR1 and CDR2: DFQATT and SNEGSKA (reference sequence). The chain's CDR3 is CSARDSRLTTQETQYF. The CDR3 bases are TGCAGTGCTAGAGATTCTCGGCTGACAACACAAGAGACCCAGTACTTC.

This clonotype occurred many times. The chain has TRBV27 and TRBJ2-7; 7 positions agree with TRBD1. This CDR3 has 12 amino acids. Per the germline V gene, CDR1 is MNHEY and CDR2 is SMNVEV (reference sequence). J gave up 5 bases and V 4 bases, and 2 bases lay outside the gene matches. CDR3 in DNA: TGTGCCAGCAGTTCGACAGGGAACGAGCAGTACTTC. It translates to CASSSTGNEQYF.

This clonotype was observed a few times. The rearrangement uses TRBV5-1 and TRBJ1-5; the match to TRBD1 covers 11 bases. CDR3 length: 15 residues. Germline CDR1 reads SGHRS; CDR2 reads YFSETQ. Unmatched junction bases numbered 7, after V lost 4 bases and J lost 7 bases. Here the CDR3 DNA reads TGCGCCAGCAGCCAGGGGACAGGGGGTGAACAGCCCCAGCATTTT. Its protein product is CASSQGTGGEQPQHF.

In this sample, this clonotype turned up many times. The germline gene is not matched at one end of the junction; a read error may be the cause. This chain uses TRBV12-3 or TRBV12-4 with TRBJ2-3, with D tentatively TRBD1 (6 bases). There are 14 residues in the CDR3. The CDR3 loop is CASSFGTTTDTQYF. The DNA of the CDR3 is TGCGCCAGCAGCTTCGGGACAACCACAGATACGCAGTATTTT.

This clonotype was counted only a few times. This chain uses TRBV11-2 with TRBJ2-7, with 8 bases lining up with TRBD1. The germline V gene encodes CDR1 SGHAT and CDR2 FQNNGV. The ends lost 5 bases at V and 7 bases at J; junction bases unmatched: 16. The CDR3 has 16 amino acids. CDR3: CASSHGSGTGLSEQYF. CDR3 sequence (DNA): TGTGCCAGCAGCCACGGCTCCGGGACAGGATTGTCGGAGCAGTACTTC.

This clonotype was found a few times. The genes are TRBV6-1 and TRBJ1-1; a possible D gene is TRBD1 (5 bases). In germline, CDR1 is MNHNS, CDR2 SASEGT. V was trimmed by 8 bases and J by 2 bases, leaving 15 bases between them. The CDR3 covers 14 residues. For the CDR3, the DNA is TGTGCCAGCCGCCGGGGGAGGGATAACACTGAAGCTTTCTTT. This codes for CASRRGRDNTEAFF.